This TCR beta chain was recorded in a study of tumor-infiltrating lymphocytes in oesophageal squamous cell carcinoma. V was shortened by 9 bases and J by 2 bases, with 11 bases between the two germline ends. The CDR3 is made up of 13 amino acids. In germline, CDR1 is KGHDR, CDR2 SFDVKD. Each CDR3 protein gets one entry after TCRdb re-called the PCR reads with MiXCR. The data contain some 20,000 distinct CDR3 sequences, 50% of them singletons. The TCR comes from a male donor with esophageal squamous cell carcinoma. The rearrangement uses TRBV24-1 and TRBJ2-3; no clear D gene. Specimen: esophageal tumor tissue. DNA for the CDR3: TGTGCCACCTACGACTTCTCCACAGATACGCAGTATTTT. Translating it yields CATYDFSTDTQYF.